The 27 T cell receptor beta chains below all came from one sample that was sequenced in a study of blood T cells in healthy people across ages (dated by TCRdb to about 2015). The library was prepared using 5' RACE. Sequencing took place on an Illumina HiSeq 2500. A second PCR of about 6 to 11 cycles was run with a J-beta primer mix and a sample-barcoded 5' primer. TCRdb cleaned the public reads at Q25 with fastp, built clones with MiXCR and kept in-frame beta chains. All rows with the same CDR3 protein become a single entry with the most common DNA and genes. The sample records some 800,000 distinct CDR3 sequences, approximately 48% of which are singletons. The ten top clones hold around 21% of the sample. The sequenced sample was blood. The receptor source for this set is a man between 60 and 70 years old in good health.

For this clonotype: The junction does not match germline at one end; this may be a read error. The chain employs TRBV7-2 and TRBJ1-2; D is uncertain. This CDR3 contains 16 residues. CDR1 and CDR2 from the germline V gene are SGHTA and FQGNSA. CDR3 sequence: CVSSLDPAAGDYGYTF. In DNA, the CDR3 is TGTGTCAGCAGCTTAGATCCCGCGGCAGGCGACTATGGCTACACCTTC.

The chain combines TRBV5-5 with TRBJ2-3, with 9 bases matching TRBD2. The J segment lost 14 bases and the V segment lost 4 bases, leaving 26 bases of the junction unmatched. This CDR3 comprises 18 residues. CDR1 and CDR2 (germline): SGHKS, YYEKEE (reference sequence). The CDR3 nucleotides are TGTGCCAGCAGCCCCAAGACAGGACCGGGACTAGCCTACCTTAGGTCGTATTTT. As protein: CASSPKTGPGLAYLRSYF.

This clonotype was seen more than once but under ten times. The genes are TRBV11-1 and TRBJ2-5, with D possibly TRBD1 on 6 matching bases. CDR3 length: 14 amino acids. Germline assignment: CDR1 SGHAT and CDR2 FQDESV (reference sequence). Deletions cut 3 bases from V and 1 base from J, with 9 bases between. The DNA for the CDR3 is TGTGCCAGCAGCTTCGTACAGGGCCAAGAGACCCAGTACTTC. Its translation: CASSFVQGQETQYF.

In this sample, this clonotype turned up a few times. The J gene is TRBJ1-2, the V gene TRBV20-1, with 9 bases matching TRBD1. Germline values: CDR1 DFQATT, CDR2 SNEGSKA (reference sequence). Trimming cost V 8 bases and J 6 bases; bases outside gene matches: 7. This CDR3 is 12 amino acids long. This CDR3 is CSRTGGEDGYTF. CDR3 coding DNA: TGCAGTAGAACAGGGGGCGAGGATGGCTACACCTTC.

The chain combines TRBV5-4 with TRBJ1-2; 9 bases line up with TRBD1. Germline values: CDR1 SGHNT, CDR2 YYREEE (reference sequence). Unmatched junction bases numbered 6, after V lost 4 bases and J lost 2 bases. The CDR3 is 15 amino acids. The CDR3 loop reads CASSRPGTGNYGYTF. CDR3 bases: TGTGCCAGCAGCCGTCCCGGGACAGGGAACTATGGCTACACCTTC.

In the case of this clonotype: The junction shows a germline mismatch at one end, possibly a read error. The chain has TRBV7-9 and TRBJ2-5; D may be TRBD2 (5 bases). The CDR3 loop spans 14 amino acids. Looked up from germline, CDR1 is SEHNR and CDR2 is FQNEAQ (reference sequence). CDR3 sequence: CAGSFGGFQETQYF. Written as DNA, the CDR3 is TGTGCCGGCAGCTTCGGCGGGTTCCAAGAGACCCAGTACTTC.

This chain joins TRBV30 and TRBJ2-7; 7 positions match TRBD1. Losses at the gene ends were 2 bases for V and 0 bases for J; bases not matched to a gene: 7. Per germline, CDR1 GTSNPN and CDR2 SVGIG (reference sequence). The CDR3 contains 15 residues. CDR3 residues: CAWSSRDRFSYEQYF. The CDR3 bases are TGTGCCTGGAGTTCCCGGGACAGATTCTCCTACGAGCAGTACTTC.

The chain is built from TRBV9 and TRBJ2-7; D is ambiguous. The CDR3 is 13 residues long. Germline CDR1 and CDR2: SGDLS and YYNGEE. V gave up 0 bases and J gave up 7 bases, with 11 bases separating them. The CDR3 protein is CASSVVLDGEQYF. The CDR3 bases are TGTGCCAGCAGCGTAGTGCTAGATGGGGAGCAGTACTTC.

This chain links TRBV20-1 with TRBJ2-5; D possibly corresponds to TRBD1 (5 bases). V was shortened by 0 bases and J by 1 base, with 12 bases between the two germline ends. Germline CDR1 DFQATT, CDR2 SNEGSKA (reference sequence). CDR3 length equals 15 residues. The CDR3 spells CSARDARDSQETQYF. The CDR3 nucleotides read TGCAGTGCTAGAGACGCCCGCGACAGCCAAGAGACCCAGTACTTC.

This clonotype has a handful of counts. This chain uses TRBV10-3 with TRBJ2-5; 9 bases match TRBD1. The tail of the sequence fits TRBJ2-7 better, so the J call may be wrong. The CDR3 length is 15 residues. Per germline, CDR1 ENHRY and CDR2 SYGVKD. In DNA, the CDR3 is TGTGCCATCAGTGAGTCTCCGGGGACAGGGTCCGAGCAGTACTTC. Residues: CAISESPGTGSEQYF.

The table lists this clonotype with a few counts. The chain carries TRBV6-2 or TRBV6-3 and TRBJ1-1; D not resolved. Germline values: CDR1 MNHEY, CDR2 SVGEGT. The CDR3 sequence is 12 residues long. Trimming took off 7 bases at V and 2 bases at J, with 8 bases between the two ends. The CDR3 bases are TGTGCCAGCAAATCGGTTAACACTGAAGCTTTCTTT. The encoded protein is CASKSVNTEAFF.

This clonotype has more than one count but fewer than ten. This chain joins TRBV11-2 and TRBJ2-2; 12 bases are shared with TRBD1. This CDR3 has 17 amino acids. J lost 7 bases, V lost 5 bases, and 11 bases had no gene match. From germline, CDR1 is SGHAT and CDR2 FQNNGV. This chain's CDR3 is CASSRNPGQGASGELFF. The CDR3 DNA follows: TGTGCCAGCAGCCGAAACCCGGGACAGGGGGCGAGCGGGGAGCTGTTTTTT.

The chain joins TRBV5-1 to TRBJ1-4; no clear D. CDR3 length: 14 residues. Trimming left V 0 bases short and J 7 bases short, with 10 bases between. The V gene's germline CDR1 is SGHRS and CDR2 YFSETQ. The CDR3 loop reads CASSLVGRGEKLFF. The CDR3 DNA reads as TGCGCCAGCAGCTTGGTTGGCAGAGGTGAAAAACTGTTTTTT.

This clonotype was seen a few times. In DNA form, the CDR3 reads TGCAGTGCTAATAGGGGTCACTCCTACGAGCAGTACTTC. Its protein product is CSANRGHSYEQYF. The rearrangement links TRBV20-1 to TRBJ2-7; D perhaps matches TRBD1 (5 bases). CDR3 length: 13 residues. Germline CDR1 reads DFQATT; CDR2 reads SNEGSKA (reference sequence). V was trimmed by 4 bases and J by 0 bases, leaving 10 bases between them.

The rearrangement joins TRBV10-3 to TRBJ2-7; possible D gene TRBD1, 5 bases. V was clipped by 11 bases and J by 0 bases, with 14 bases between them. The CDR3 consists of 13 residues. Per germline, CDR1 ENHRY and CDR2 SYGVKD. CDR3 in amino acids: CAVSTENSYEQYF. In DNA, the CDR3 is TGTGCCGTCTCGACAGAGAACTCCTACGAGCAGTACTTC.

The genes are TRBV9 and TRBJ1-2; D not certain. The CDR3 is 14 amino acids. V was pared by 0 bases and J by 0 bases, with 6 bases between. In germline, CDR1 is SGDLS, CDR2 YYNGEE. The CDR3 here is CASSVEYPNYGYTF. CDR3 DNA sequence: TGTGCCAGCAGCGTAGAATATCCTAACTATGGCTACACCTTC.

The chain is built from TRBV7-2 and TRBJ1-5; D ambiguous. The germline gives CDR1 SGHTA, CDR2 FQGNSA. The CDR3 runs to 14 residues. V lost 1 base to trimming and J lost 3 bases, with 7 bases between them. CDR3 sequence: CASSLVRFNQPQHF. In nucleotides, the CDR3 is TGTGCCAGCAGCTTAGTACGTTTCAATCAGCCCCAGCATTTT.

The rearrangement uses TRBV4-2 and TRBJ2-1; 9 bases fit TRBD2. The end of the DNA fits TRBJ2-7 better, so the J call may be wrong. CDR3 length: 21 amino acids. Germline V gene lookup returns CDR1 LGHNA and CDR2 YNFKEQ. The DNA for the CDR3 is TGTGCCAGCAGCCCCCTCGCTAGGGGACTAACTAGCGGGCCAGGTTACAATGAGCAGTACTTC. Translated: CASSPLARGLTSGPGYNEQYF.

In this sample, this clonotype turned up once. The rearrangement uses TRBV7-2 and TRBJ1-2, with D possibly TRBD1 on 6 matching bases. The CDR3 length is 15 residues. Germline values: CDR1 SGHTA, CDR2 FQGNSA. V was trimmed by 6 bases and J by 3 bases, leaving 17 bases between them. The CDR3 here is CASSQNRVSDYGYTF. DNA of the CDR3: TGTGCCAGCAGTCAGAACAGGGTATCGGACTATGGCTACACCTTC.

The V gene is TRBV28, the J gene TRBJ2-4; TRBD1 matches 8 bases. Germline loops: CDR1 MDHEN, CDR2 SYDVKM. V dropped 4 bases and J dropped 2; count of bases not matched to a gene: 1. The CDR3 runs to 14 residues. CDR3 protein: CASSSGGSKNIQYF. The CDR3, as DNA: TGTGCCAGCAGTTCAGGGGGCTCCAAAAACATTCAGTACTTC.

The chain uses TRBV5-1 and TRBJ1-2, with D tentatively TRBD1 (5 bases). The germline CDR1 and CDR2 sequences are SGHRS and YFSETQ. The CDR3 loop spans 12 amino acids. Trimming cost V 4 bases and J 7 bases, with 11 bases left between them. The chain's CDR3 is CASSTQGFGYTF. The CDR3, as DNA: TGCGCCAGCAGCACGCAGGGTTTTGGCTACACCTTC.

The CDR3 is CAWNSVGTAQETQYF. The CDR3 DNA follows: TGTGCCTGGAATTCTGTGGGGACAGCCCAAGAGACCCAGTACTTC. The chain is built from TRBV30 and TRBJ2-5; 7 bases map to TRBD1. This CDR3 has 15 residues. The germline V gene encodes CDR1 GTSNPN and CDR2 SVGIG (reference sequence). Trimming took 4 bases from V and 1 from J; bases not matched to a gene: 9.

This clonotype was observed a handful of times. The chain combines TRBV11-3 with TRBJ2-3; 8 nucleotides line up with TRBD2. Germline V lookup: CDR1 SGHNT, CDR2 YENEEA. Trimming at V came to 4 bases and at J to 3 bases, leaving 6 bases not matched to a gene. The CDR3 consists of 15 residues. In nucleotides, the CDR3 is TGTGCCAGCAGCTGGGGCGGGGGGCCAACAGATACGCAGTATTTT. Its protein product is CASSWGGGPTDTQYF.

This clonotype was counted between two and nine times. V gene TRBV12-3 or TRBV12-4 combines with J gene TRBJ1-2; 8 positions match TRBD1. CDR3 length: 15 residues. V trimming: 6 bases; J trimming: 8 bases; junction bases outside the gene matches: 14. The CDR3 sequence is CASRPLGTGGNGYTF. The CDR3 bases are TGTGCCAGCAGACCCCTTGGGACAGGAGGAAACGGCTACACCTTC.

This clonotype has a handful of counts. The rearrangement links TRBV2 to TRBJ2-1, with D tentatively TRBD2 (5 bases). V lost 7 bases and J 8 bases, leaving 12 bases between the germline ends. The CDR3 extends over 12 amino acids. Per germline, CDR1 SNHLY and CDR2 FYNNEI. The CDR3, as DNA: TGTGCCAGCATACTAGTTGGTCATGAGCAGTTCTTC. This encodes CASILVGHEQFF.

This clonotype occurred a few times. The chain couples TRBV6-2 or TRBV6-3 to TRBJ2-7; TRBD1 matches at 7 bases. Germline V gene sequence: CDR1 MNHEY, CDR2 SVGEGT. The V gene end was trimmed by 2 bases and the J gene end by 0 bases; junction bases not matched to a gene: 7. The CDR3 has 16 residues. The CDR3 sequence is CASSYLGTDHSYEQYF. CDR3 DNA sequence: TGTGCCAGCAGTTACCTCGGGACAGACCACTCCTACGAGCAGTACTTC.

Remarks on this clonotype: A read error may produce the germline difference seen at one junction end. V gene TRBV7-8 combines with J gene TRBJ2-5; perhaps D is TRBD1 or TRBD2 (5 bases each). The assigned J gene may be wrong: the sequence end matches TRBJ2-7 better. CDR3 size: 19 residues. Germline values: CDR1 SGHVS, CDR2 FQNEAQ. The CDR3 sequence: CANSALGDTTDFGTYEQYF. The CDR3 coding sequence is TGTGCCAACAGCGCCCTCGGAGACACTACCGACTTTGGGACGTACGAGCAGTACTTC.